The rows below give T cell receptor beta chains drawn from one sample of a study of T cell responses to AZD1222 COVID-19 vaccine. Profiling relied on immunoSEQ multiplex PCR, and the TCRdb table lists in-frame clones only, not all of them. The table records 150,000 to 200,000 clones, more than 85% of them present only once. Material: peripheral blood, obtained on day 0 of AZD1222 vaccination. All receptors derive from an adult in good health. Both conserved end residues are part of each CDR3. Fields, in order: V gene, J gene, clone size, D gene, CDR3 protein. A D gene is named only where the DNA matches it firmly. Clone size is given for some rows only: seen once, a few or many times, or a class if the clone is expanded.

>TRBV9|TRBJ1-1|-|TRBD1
CASSVPTGGVSTEAFF
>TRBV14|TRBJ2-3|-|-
CASRYTGSDTQYF
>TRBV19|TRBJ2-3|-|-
CASSILYTVKTDTQYF
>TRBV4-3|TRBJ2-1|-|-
CASSQDTFNGAYNEQFF
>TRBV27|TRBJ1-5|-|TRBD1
CASSLAYVSGGSQPQHF
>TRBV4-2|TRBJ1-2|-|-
CASSQDRQAYGYTF
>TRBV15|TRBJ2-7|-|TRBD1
CATSRDYRGFSYEQYF
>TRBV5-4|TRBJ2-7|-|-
CASSVARGASYEQYF
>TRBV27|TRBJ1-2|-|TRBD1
CASSSQGPYGYTF
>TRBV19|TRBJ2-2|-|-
CASSPSGAPGELFF
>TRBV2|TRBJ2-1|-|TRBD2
CASSEGPTSGTNNEQFF
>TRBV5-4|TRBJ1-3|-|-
CASSSDQGTGNTIYF
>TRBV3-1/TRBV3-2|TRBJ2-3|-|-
CASSQGSSRLGTDTQYF
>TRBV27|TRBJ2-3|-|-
CASSSGTFKVDTQYF
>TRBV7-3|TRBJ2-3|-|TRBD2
CASSPLAGVRIDTQYF
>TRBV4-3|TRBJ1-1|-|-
CASSQDWGGNTEAFF
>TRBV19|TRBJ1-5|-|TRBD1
CASKRETGVNSNQPQHF
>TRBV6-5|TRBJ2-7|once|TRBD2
CASRRAGGPGEQYF
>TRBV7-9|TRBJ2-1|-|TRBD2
CASSPTSGLGAYNEQFF
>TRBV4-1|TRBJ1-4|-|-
CASSNPLDRNEKLFF
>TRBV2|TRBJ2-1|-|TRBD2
CASSEPTSGSLNEQFF
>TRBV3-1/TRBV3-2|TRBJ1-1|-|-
CASSLEGGHAEAFF
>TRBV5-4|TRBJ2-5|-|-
CASSLYRAETQYF
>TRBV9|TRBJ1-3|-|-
CASSVDRSSGNTIYF
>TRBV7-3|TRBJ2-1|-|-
CASSLTLQGGEQFF
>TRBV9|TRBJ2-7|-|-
CASSVAPGDSEQYF
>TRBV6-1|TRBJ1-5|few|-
CASSGARAPSNQPQHF
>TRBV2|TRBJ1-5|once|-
CASTLDSNQPQHF
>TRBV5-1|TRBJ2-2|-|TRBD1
CASSLAQGGNAELFF
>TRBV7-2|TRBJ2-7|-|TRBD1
CASKPGQGIHEQYF
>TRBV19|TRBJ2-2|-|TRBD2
CASSISLAGAGELFF
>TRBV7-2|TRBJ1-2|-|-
CASSLDYANYGYTF
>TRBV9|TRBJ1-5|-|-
CASSETGTGPQHF
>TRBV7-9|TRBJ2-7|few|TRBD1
CASSLPGQRPYEQYF
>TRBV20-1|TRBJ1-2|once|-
CSARTGYTF
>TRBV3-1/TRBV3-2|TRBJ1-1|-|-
CASSHESLPAFF
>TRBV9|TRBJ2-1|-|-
CASSPRGSSLNEQFF
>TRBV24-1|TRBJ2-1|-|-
CATSDVTSSVYNEQFF
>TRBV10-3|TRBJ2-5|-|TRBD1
CAISPDRTETQYF
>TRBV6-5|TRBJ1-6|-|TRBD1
CASIDRAGYSPLHF
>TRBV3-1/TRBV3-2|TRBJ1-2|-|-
CASSQAWGSYGYTF
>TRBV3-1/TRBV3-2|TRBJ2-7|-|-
CASSQHADRTYEQYF
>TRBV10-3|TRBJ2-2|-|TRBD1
CAASGTGDGELFF
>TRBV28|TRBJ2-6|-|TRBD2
CATLAGRSGANVLTF
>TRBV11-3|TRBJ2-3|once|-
CASSLGQGEADTQYF
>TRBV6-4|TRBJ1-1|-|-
CASSDVKGVTEAFF
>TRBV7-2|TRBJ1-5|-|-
CASSLMDQPQHF
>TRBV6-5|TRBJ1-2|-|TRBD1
CASSYGTGEAYTF
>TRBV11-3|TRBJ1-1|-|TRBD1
CASSKGAGEMNTEAFF
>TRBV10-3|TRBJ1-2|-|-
CAISESIFKRAPGEVYGYTF
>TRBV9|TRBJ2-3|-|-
CASSASLVADTQYF
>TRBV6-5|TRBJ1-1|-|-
CATSRTGLNTEAFF
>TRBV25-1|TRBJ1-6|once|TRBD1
CASRVGGRDSSPLHF
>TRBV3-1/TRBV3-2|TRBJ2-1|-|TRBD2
CASSPSSGVGYNEQFF
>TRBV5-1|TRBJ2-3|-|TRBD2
CASSLAAVAGGEDTQYF
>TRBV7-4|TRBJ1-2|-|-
CASTQRGHIPNYGYTF
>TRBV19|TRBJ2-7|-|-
CASSIKDTSYEQYF
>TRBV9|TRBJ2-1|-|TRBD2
CASSPWTSGSTEQFF
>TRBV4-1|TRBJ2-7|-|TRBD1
CASSLEQGATYEQYF
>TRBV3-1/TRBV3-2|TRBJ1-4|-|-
CASSGGDTVATNEKLFF